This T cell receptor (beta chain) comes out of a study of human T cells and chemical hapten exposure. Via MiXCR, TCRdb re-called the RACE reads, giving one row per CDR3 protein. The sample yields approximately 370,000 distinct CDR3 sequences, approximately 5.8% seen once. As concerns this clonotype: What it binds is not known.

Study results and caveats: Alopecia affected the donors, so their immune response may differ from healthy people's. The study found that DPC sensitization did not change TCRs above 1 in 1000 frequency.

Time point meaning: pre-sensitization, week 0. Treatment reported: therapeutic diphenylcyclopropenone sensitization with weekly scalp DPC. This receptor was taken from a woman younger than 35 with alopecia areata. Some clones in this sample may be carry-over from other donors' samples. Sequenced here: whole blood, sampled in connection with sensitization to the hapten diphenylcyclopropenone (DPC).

In DNA form, the CDR3 reads TGCAGCGTTGGGGAGGGGCTCTCTAGCAATCAGCCCCAGCATTTT. Protein sequence: CSVGEGLSSNQPQHF. The V call is TRBV29-1, the J call TRBJ1-5; the D gene is possibly TRBD1 (5 bases). Per germline, CDR1 SQVTM and CDR2 ANQGSEA. This CDR3 region has 15 residues. Trimming shortened V by 4 bases and J by 0 bases, and 13 bases separated the two germline ends. The complete variable domain, with remaining parts taken from reference TRBV29-1 and TRBJ1-5, reads SAVISQKPSRDICQRGTSLTIQCQVDSQVTMMFWYRQQPGQSLTLIATANQGSEATYESGFVIDKFPISRPNLTFSTLTVSNMSPEDSSIYLCSVGEGLSSNQPQHFGDGTRLSIL.